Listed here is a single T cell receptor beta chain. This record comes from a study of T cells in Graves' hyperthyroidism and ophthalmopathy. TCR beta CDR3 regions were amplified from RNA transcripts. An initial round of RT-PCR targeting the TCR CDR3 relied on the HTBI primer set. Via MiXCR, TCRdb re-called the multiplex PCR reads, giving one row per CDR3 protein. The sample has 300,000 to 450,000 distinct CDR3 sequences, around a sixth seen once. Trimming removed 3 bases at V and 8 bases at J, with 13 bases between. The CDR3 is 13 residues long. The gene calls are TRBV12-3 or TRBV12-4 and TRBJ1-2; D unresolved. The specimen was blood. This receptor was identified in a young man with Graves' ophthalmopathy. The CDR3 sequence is CASSFVEVSGYTF. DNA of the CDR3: TGTGCCAGCAGTTTTGTGGAGGTTAGCGGCTACACCTTC.